The rows below give T cell receptor beta chains drawn from one sample of a study of identical twins. TCRdb re-called the 5' RACE reads with MiXCR, one entry per CDR3 protein. The sample records 600,000 to 850,000 distinct CDR3 sequences, roughly 18% being singletons. These data were likewise used in another study, on T cells expressing NK-cell markers.

The specimen sequenced was PBMCs. The receptors here all came from a young woman in good health. Each CDR3 is given with its conserved first and last residue. D genes are given only for firm matches. Clone size is stated in some rows and not others, as once, few, many or a class when expanded.

.	13	.	TRBV6-5	TRBJ1-3	TGTGCCAGCAGTTATAAGACTGGAAACACCATATATTTT	CASSYKTGNTIYF
.	16	TRBD1	TRBV7-6	TRBJ2-5	TGTGCCAGCAGCTTAATCGGACAGGGAGGTTGGGAGACCCAGTACTTC	CASSLIGQGGWETQYF
few	15	TRBD2	TRBV12-3/TRBV12-4	TRBJ2-1	TGTGCCAGCAGTCGCGGGGGGGGGGCGCGCCCTGAGCAGTTCTTC	CASSRGGGARPEQFF
.	14	TRBD2	TRBV20-1	TRBJ2-7	TGCAGTGCCGATATAGCGGGTGGGTCTCGCGAGCAGTACTTC	CSADIAGGSREQYF
.	16	.	TRBV11-2	TRBJ2-7	TGTGCCAGCAGCTCGCCGACCGCCGGGGCTCTCTACGAGCAGTACTTC	CASSSPTAGALYEQYF
.	16	.	TRBV12-3/TRBV12-4	TRBJ2-2	TGTGCCAGCAAGGACTCCACCTTCTCAAACACCGGGGAGCTGTTTTTT	CASKDSTFSNTGELFF
few	14	TRBD2	TRBV6-1	TRBJ2-1	TGTGCCAGCACAAAGACTAGCGGGGATCATGAGCAGTTCTTC	CASTKTSGDHEQFF
.	18	TRBD1	TRBV5-1	TRBJ1-2	TGCGCCAGCAGCCCTTTGGAGGGGACAGGGGGCACCAACTATGGCTACACCTTC	CASSPLEGTGGTNYGYTF
few	14	TRBD1	TRBV3-1	TRBJ2-1	TGTGCCAGCAACGACCCGGGGACAGGGCATGAGCAGTTCTTC	CASNDPGTGHEQFF
.	16	TRBD2	TRBV20-1	TRBJ2-7	TGCAGTGCTAGACCTCCGGGACTAGCGATGTCCTACGAGCAGTACTTC	CSARPPGLAMSYEQYF
once	18	.	TRBV27	TRBJ2-7	TGTGCCAGCAGTTTATCCCGGAGTTTGAGGACAGCCTCCTACGAGCAGTACTTC	CASSLSRSLRTASYEQYF
.	14	.	TRBV5-1	TRBJ2-3	TGCGCCAGCGAGAGCGGATCCGGCACAGATACGCAGTATTTT	CASESGSGTDTQYF
many	15	.	TRBV6-1	TRBJ1-4	TGTGCCAGCAGAACCCACTGGGACCCTAATGAAAAACTGTTTTTT	CASRTHWDPNEKLFF
many	14	.	TRBV7-2	TRBJ1-1	TGTGCCAGCAGCCCTCAGTCGATGAACACTGAAGCTTTCTTT	CASSPQSMNTEAFF
.	13	.	TRBV10-3	TRBJ2-1	TGTGCCATCAGTGACCTTACGGCGAATGAGCAGTTCTTC	CAISDLTANEQFF
.	15	.	TRBV27	TRBJ2-5	TGTGCCAGCAGGAAATTACTAGCTAACCAAGAGACCCAGTACTTC	CASRKLLANQETQYF
few	11	.	TRBV20-1	TRBJ2-1	TGCAGTGCCACGCCCGGTGGTGAGCAGTTCTTC	CSATPGGEQFF
few	12	.	TRBV5-1	TRBJ2-7	TGCGCCAGCAGCTTGGGGTCCCACGAGCAGTACTTC	CASSLGSHEQYF
few	18	.	TRBV20-1	TRBJ2-6	TGCAGTGCTAGAGGGGCAGGGGCCGTCGTCTCTGGGGCCAACGTCCTGACTTTC	CSARGAGAVVSGANVLTF